This T cell receptor beta chain was found in a study of cytomegalovirus exposure and HLA in healthy donors (dated by TCRdb to the late 2010s). Study-wide context: The 650 to 750 repertoires of the first cohort and the roughly 120 validation repertoires were produced on the same platform, according to a later analysis. In addition to the first cohort of around 670 subjects, a separate validation cohort of 120 different subjects was used. The study was designed to test whether signatures of past pathogen exposure could be identified by cataloging public T cell receptors. To predict cytomegalovirus infection status, the study brought together high-throughput TCR immunosequencing, statistical association of individual TCRs with disease status, and machine learning. On the study overall, not on this receptor specifically: A few of the identified cytomegalovirus-associated TCR beta chains were confirmed in vitro to be specific for cytomegalovirus antigens. While some public TCRs were present in many individuals, most TCR sequences turned up only very rarely across donors. A later analysis lacked HLA typing for the validation cohort, so it scored co-occurrence in that cohort across all 120 or so repertoires. The study gave a list of under 200 TCR beta chains associated with cytomegalovirus. The authors suggested that the approach could potentially be extended to other disease states and immunological phenotypes. A later analysis found that TCRs clustered in the first cohort also tended to co-occur in the 95 to 150 validation repertoires, with approximately 93% of cluster scores above 0. The classifier was reported to diagnose cytomegalovirus status with high specificity and sensitivity in both the original cohort and the validation cohort.

The library was generated by the immunoSEQ multiplex PCR assay. The study's own analysis went as follows. A statistical classification framework was developed to diagnose cytomegalovirus status using the catalog of TCR beta chain sequences. Here the immuneACCESS table is served through TCRdb, limited to in-frame sequences with V and J called. Missing clones are a known gap in these copies; in checked studies unresolved V genes cover under half, and the rest lacks a known reason. That table gives V, J and clone size, and the DNA gave D and trimming. The sample includes fewer than 200,000 clones, with approximately 86% observed a single time. Approximately 2.1% of the sample lies in the top ten. This clone was seen once. The target of this receptor is not known. Base qualities are not provided; no much larger clone lies one nucleotide away. The donors were included in the validation cohort of approximately 120 subjects, a group kept apart from the approximately 690-subject first cohort.

V trim: 4 bases; J trim: 4 bases; unmatched bases: 11. In the germline V gene, CDR1 corresponds to SGDLS and CDR2 to YYNGEE. Measured from the cysteine to the phenylalanine, the CDR3 is 16 residues long. Only the CDR3 DNA stays, 48 bases, in frame from base 1. This TCR came from a woman aged 18-29 years in good health and CMV-seronegative. The sample taken for sequencing was PBMCs. The chain couples TRBV9 to TRBJ2-3, and 8 bases in between align with TRBD2. The CDR3 protein is CASSSATGLEADTQYF. The sequenced DNA is TGTGCCAGCAGCTCAGCGACGGGACTAGAGGCAGATACGCAGTATTTT.